Listed below are T cell receptor beta chains from one sample, sequenced in a study of cytomegalovirus exposure and HLA in healthy donors. Some clones are missing from TCRdb's copy, which holds only in-frame ones; the method was immunoSEQ multiplex PCR. The data contain around 150,000 clones, roughly 77% of them singletons. Sequencing input: PBMCs. The receptors here all came from a man aged 25 to 45 in good health and CMV-seropositive. CDR3s include the opening cysteine and the closing phenylalanine or tryptophan. A D gene is named only where the DNA matches it firmly. Clone size, where shown, is once, few, many, or a class for clones that have expanded.

clone_size,v_call,j_call,d_call,cdr3_aa,cdr3_nt
-,TRBV5-1,TRBJ2-1,TRBD1,CASSLGGTAYNEQFF,TGCGCCAGCAGCTTGGGGGGGACAGCCTACAATGAGCAGTTCTTC
-,TRBV6-5,TRBJ2-1,-,CASSPSSSYNEQFF,TGTGCCAGCAGTCCATCGAGCTCCTACAATGAGCAGTTCTTC
-,TRBV29-1,TRBJ2-7,-,CSVEQGEAYEQYF,TGCAGCGTTGAGCAGGGGGAGGCCTACGAGCAGTACTTC
-,TRBV2,TRBJ1-2,-,CASSPGTLYGYTF,TGTGCCAGCAGTCCCGGGACACTCTATGGCTACACCTTC
few,TRBV6-5,TRBJ2-3,-,CASTLAEGVTDTQYF,TGTGCCAGCACCCTTGCCGAGGGCGTCACAGATACGCAGTATTTT
-,TRBV15,TRBJ2-1,TRBD2,CATSRVASGYNEQFF,TGTGCCACCAGCAGAGTGGCTAGCGGATACAATGAGCAGTTCTTC
-,TRBV4-2,TRBJ2-7,TRBD1,CASSQAHGTGGREQYF,TGTGCCAGCAGCCAAGCCCACGGGACAGGGGGTCGAGAGCAGTACTTC
-,TRBV27,TRBJ1-1,TRBD1,CASSLIGTGRSTEAFF,TGTGCCAGCAGTTTAATTGGGACAGGGAGGAGCACTGAAGCTTTCTTT
few,TRBV7-2,TRBJ2-7,-,CASTPSRDSSYEQYF,TGTGCCAGCACCCCCTCGCGGGACAGCTCCTACGAGCAGTACTTC
-,TRBV7-9,TRBJ2-2,TRBD1,CASSPQGIGELFF,TGTGCCAGCAGCCCACAGGGGATCGGGGAGCTGTTTTTT
few,TRBV28,TRBJ1-1,-,CASRPGQTNTEAFF,TGTGCCAGCAGACCGGGACAAACAAACACTGAAGCTTTCTTT
-,TRBV19,TRBJ2-5,-,CASSLDGRGVQETQYF,TGTGCCAGTAGCCTAGATGGGAGGGGGGTCCAAGAGACCCAGTACTTC
-,TRBV7-9,TRBJ1-1,TRBD1,CASSLNLGDRNTEAFF,TGTGCCAGCAGCTTGAATTTGGGGGACAGGAACACTGAAGCTTTCTTT
-,TRBV7-7,TRBJ2-5,-,CASSLTPESGGERYF,TGTGCCAGCAGCTTAACGCCGGAAAGTGGGGGCGAGAGGTACTTC
few,TRBV6-5,TRBJ2-5,-,CASSRTIQETQYF,TGTGCCAGCAGTAGGACTATCCAAGAGACCCAGTACTTC
-,TRBV7-9,TRBJ2-3,-,CASSFSRGAPTDTQYF,TGTGCCAGCAGCTTCTCACGGGGGGCGCCGACAGATACGCAGTATTTT
-,TRBV7-2,TRBJ1-2,-,CASSPRRDNYGYTF,TGTGCCAGCAGCCCCCGCAGGGATAACTATGGCTACACCTTC
-,TRBV2,TRBJ2-7,-,CARQGTYEQYF,TGTGCCAGACAGGGAACCTACGAGCAGTACTTC
-,TRBV11-2,TRBJ2-2,-,CASRHDGSGELFF,TGTGCCAGCAGGCATGACGGGTCCGGGGAGCTGTTTTTT
-,TRBV6-5,TRBJ2-7,TRBD2,CASSYRGVGWPAEQYF,TGTGCCAGCAGTTACCGGGGGGTAGGTTGGCCGGCCGAGCAGTACTTC
-,TRBV5-1,TRBJ2-7,-,CASSLMGGQASYEQYF,TGCGCCAGCAGCTTGATGGGAGGACAGGCCTCCTACGAGCAGTACTTC
-,TRBV5-5,TRBJ1-4,-,CAGISGVGEKLFF,TGTGCCGGCATCTCAGGGGTGGGTGAAAAACTGTTTTTT
-,TRBV5-1,TRBJ1-2,TRBD1,CASSSTTGPNGYTF,TGCGCCAGCAGCTCCACGACAGGGCCCAATGGCTACACCTTC
-,TRBV27,TRBJ2-7,-,CASALRGSYEQYF,TGTGCCAGCGCCCTACGGGGATCCTACGAGCAGTACTTC
-,TRBV2,TRBJ2-1,-,CASKDRGYNEQFF,TGTGCCAGCAAAGATCGCGGATACAATGAGCAGTTCTTC
-,TRBV28,TRBJ2-7,TRBD1,CASSPPGQGIYEQYF,TGTGCCAGCAGTCCACCGGGACAGGGGATCTACGAGCAGTACTTC
few,TRBV5-1,TRBJ2-3,TRBD2,CASTQGSGGTDTQYF,TGCGCCAGCACCCAGGGAAGCGGGGGGACAGATACGCAGTATTTT
once,TRBV7-8,TRBJ2-7,-,CASSLVYRTKSSYEQYF,TGTGCCAGCAGCTTAGTGTACCGTACAAAAAGCTCCTACGAGCAGTACTTC
-,TRBV6-1,TRBJ2-3,TRBD2,CASSEVAGRADTQYF,TGTGCCAGCAGTGAGGTAGCGGGGAGGGCAGATACGCAGTATTTT
few,TRBV29-1,TRBJ1-2,-,CSVEGNSNYGYTF,TGCAGCGTGGAGGGCAACTCAAACTATGGCTACACCTTC
-,TRBV30,TRBJ1-1,-,CAWSVSRAAFF,TGTGCCTGGAGTGTATCGAGGGCCGCTTTCTTT
-,TRBV6-5,TRBJ1-5,-,CASSYPGQPQHF,TGTGCCAGCAGTTACCCCGGGCAGCCCCAGCATTTT
-,TRBV29-1,TRBJ1-6,-,CSVAWTAYNSPLHF,TGCAGCGTTGCCTGGACAGCCTATAATTCACCCCTCCACTTT
-,TRBV11-1,TRBJ2-7,TRBD1,CASSPRTGGDEQYF,TGTGCCAGCAGCCCACGGACAGGGGGCGACGAGCAGTACTTC
-,TRBV5-1,TRBJ2-7,-,CASSSPGQTSYEQYF,TGCGCCAGCAGCTCCCCGGGACAAACCTCCTACGAGCAGTACTTC
-,TRBV30,TRBJ1-5,TRBD1,CAWSGGAGGVQPQHF,TGTGCCTGGAGTGGCGGCGCAGGGGGCGTACAGCCCCAGCATTTT
-,TRBV7-2,TRBJ2-1,-,CASSSSGTRRREQFF,TGTGCCAGCAGCTCTAGTGGGACTCGGCGTAGAGAGCAGTTCTTC
-,TRBV28,TRBJ1-5,TRBD1,CASSLLFRDRYSNQPQHF,TGTGCCAGCAGTTTACTCTTCCGGGACAGATATAGCAATCAGCCCCAGCATTTT
-,TRBV4-1,TRBJ2-2,-,CASSQEAVGELFF,TGCGCCAGCAGCCAAGAGGCTGTCGGGGAGCTGTTTTTT
-,TRBV7-3,TRBJ2-5,TRBD2,CASSLISGGHETQYF,TGTGCCAGCAGCTTGATTAGCGGGGGGCACGAGACCCAGTACTTC
-,TRBV12-5,TRBJ1-5,-,CASAAHGGNQPQHF,TGTGCTAGTGCCGCCCACGGGGGGAATCAGCCCCAGCATTTT
-,TRBV30,TRBJ1-6,TRBD1,CAWRSRDRGQRSPLYF,TGTGCCTGGAGGTCTCGGGACAGGGGCCAAAGGTCACCCCTCTACTTT
-,TRBV28,TRBJ1-5,TRBD1,CASSLYRQGASQPQHF,TGTGCCAGCAGTTTATACCGACAGGGGGCTAGTCAGCCCCAGCATTTT